This T cell receptor beta chain was captured by sequencing in a study of CD8+ T cells in alopecia areata. Across the study: Those treated were given oral tofacitinib at 5 to 10 mg twice daily. Study-wide results and limits: Throughout tofacitinib, many expanded lesional clones continued to persist in scalp and blood.

This CDR3 has 15 amino acids. The germline CDR1 and CDR2 sequences are LNHNV and YYDKDF (reference sequence). With 0 bases removed from V and 3 bases from J, the gap between germline ends came to 12 bases. About this clone itself: Its target is unknown.

Sequencing used cDNA as its template, made by extracting RNA and reverse transcribing it. The data were produced by immunoSEQ multiplex PCR, yet TCRdb's version contains in-frame clones alone and is incomplete. The sample holds about 210,000 clones, 35% to 40% seen once. Treatment reported: oral pan-JAK inhibitor, 5-10 mg twice daily. The chain is built from TRBV15 and TRBJ2-7; possible D gene TRBD1, 5 bases. The receptor's source is a human donor with alopecia areata. This specimen consisted of CD4+ T cells sorted from blood, obtained at roughly week 30, from a patient treated with tofacitinib. The CDR3 sequence: CATSRDGNRIYEQYF. The CDR3 region has the DNA TGTGCCACCAGCAGAGATGGAAACAGGATCTACGAGCAGTACTTC. The full variable domain, rest sourced from reference TRBV15 and TRBJ2-7, is DAMVIQNPRYQVTQFGKPVTLSCSQTLNHNVMYWYQQKSSQAPKLLFHYYDKDFNNEADTPDNFQSRRPNTSFCFLDIRSPGLGDTAMYLCATSRDGNRIYEQYFGPGTRLTVT.